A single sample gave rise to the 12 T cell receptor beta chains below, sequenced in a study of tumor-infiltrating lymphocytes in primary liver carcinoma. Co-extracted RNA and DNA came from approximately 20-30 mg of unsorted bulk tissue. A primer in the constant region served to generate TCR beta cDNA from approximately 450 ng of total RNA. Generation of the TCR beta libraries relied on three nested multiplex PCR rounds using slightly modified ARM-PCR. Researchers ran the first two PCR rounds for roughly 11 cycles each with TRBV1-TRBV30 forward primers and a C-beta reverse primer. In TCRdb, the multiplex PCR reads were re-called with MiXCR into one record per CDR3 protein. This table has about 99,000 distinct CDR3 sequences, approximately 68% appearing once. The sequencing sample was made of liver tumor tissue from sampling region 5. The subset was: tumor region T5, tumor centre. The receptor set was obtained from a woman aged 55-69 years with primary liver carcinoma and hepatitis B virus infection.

CDR3 sequence (DNA): TGTGCCAGCAGTACAGGGGGCTGGGGCAACGTCCTGACTTTC. Protein sequence: CASSTGGWGNVLTF. This chain joins TRBV6-1 and TRBJ2-6; the match to TRBD1 covers 9 bases. Looked up from germline, CDR1 is MNHNS and CDR2 is SASEGT. The CDR3 has 14 amino acids. V was pared by 5 bases and J by 9 bases, with 5 bases of the junction left unmatched.

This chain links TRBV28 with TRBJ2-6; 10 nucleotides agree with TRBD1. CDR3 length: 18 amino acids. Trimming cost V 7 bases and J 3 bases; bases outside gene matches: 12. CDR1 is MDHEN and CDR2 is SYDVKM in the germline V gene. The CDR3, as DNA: TGTGCCAGCACTTCACTCAGGACAGGGGGTGATGGGGCCAACGTCCTGACTTTC. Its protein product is CASTSLRTGGDGANVLTF.

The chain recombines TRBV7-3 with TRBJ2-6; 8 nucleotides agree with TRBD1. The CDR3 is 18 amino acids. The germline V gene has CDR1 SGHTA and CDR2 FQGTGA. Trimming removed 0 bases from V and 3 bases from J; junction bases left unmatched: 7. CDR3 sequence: CASSLTVQGASGANVLTF. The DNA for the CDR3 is TGTGCCAGCAGCTTAACGGTCCAGGGGGCAAGTGGGGCCAACGTCCTGACTTTC.

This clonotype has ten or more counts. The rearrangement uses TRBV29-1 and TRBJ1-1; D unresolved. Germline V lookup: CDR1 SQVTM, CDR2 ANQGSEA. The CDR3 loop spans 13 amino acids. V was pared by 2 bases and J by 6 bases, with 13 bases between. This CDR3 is CSVERQETPEAFF. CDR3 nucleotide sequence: TGCAGCGTTGAAAGGCAGGAGACCCCTGAAGCTTTCTTT.

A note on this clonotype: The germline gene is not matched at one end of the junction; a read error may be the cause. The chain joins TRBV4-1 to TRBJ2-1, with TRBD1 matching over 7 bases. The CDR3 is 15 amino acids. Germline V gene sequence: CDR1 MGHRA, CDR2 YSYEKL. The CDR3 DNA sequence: TGCGCCAGGAGCCAAGCAGATAGGGGGCGGAATGAGCAGTTCTTC. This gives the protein CARSQADRGRNEQFF.

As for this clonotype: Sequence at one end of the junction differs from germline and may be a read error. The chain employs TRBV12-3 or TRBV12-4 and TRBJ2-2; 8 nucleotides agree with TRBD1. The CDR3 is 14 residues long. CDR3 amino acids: CTSRRDRNAGELFF. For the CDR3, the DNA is TGTACCAGCAGACGGGACAGGAATGCCGGGGAGCTGTTTTTT.

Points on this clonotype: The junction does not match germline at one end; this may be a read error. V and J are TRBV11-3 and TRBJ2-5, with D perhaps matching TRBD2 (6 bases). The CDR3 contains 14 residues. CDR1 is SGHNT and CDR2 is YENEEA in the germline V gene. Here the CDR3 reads CANSLGTAQETQYF. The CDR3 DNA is TGTGCCAACAGCCTAGGGACTGCCCAAGAGACCCAGTATTTC.

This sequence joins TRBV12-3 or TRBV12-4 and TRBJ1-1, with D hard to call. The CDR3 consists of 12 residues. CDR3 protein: CVISNPNTEAFF. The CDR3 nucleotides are TGTGTCATCAGCAATCCTAACACTGAAGCTTTCTTT.

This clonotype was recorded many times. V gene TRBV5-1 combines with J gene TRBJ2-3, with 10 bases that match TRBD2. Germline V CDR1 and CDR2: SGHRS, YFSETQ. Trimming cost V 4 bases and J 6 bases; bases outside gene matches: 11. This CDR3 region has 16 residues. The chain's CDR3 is CASSRYLAGVPDTQYF. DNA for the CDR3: TGCGCCAGCAGCCGATACCTAGCGGGAGTCCCCGATACGCAGTATTTT.

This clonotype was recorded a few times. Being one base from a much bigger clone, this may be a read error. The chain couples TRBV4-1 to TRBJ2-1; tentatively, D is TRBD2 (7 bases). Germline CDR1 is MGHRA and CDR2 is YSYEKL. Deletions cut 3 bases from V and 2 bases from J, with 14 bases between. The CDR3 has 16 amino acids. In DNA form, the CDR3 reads TGCGCCAGCAGCCAGGGGGCGGGGGTCGCCTACAATGAGCAGTTCTTC. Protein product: CASSQGAGVAYNEQFF.

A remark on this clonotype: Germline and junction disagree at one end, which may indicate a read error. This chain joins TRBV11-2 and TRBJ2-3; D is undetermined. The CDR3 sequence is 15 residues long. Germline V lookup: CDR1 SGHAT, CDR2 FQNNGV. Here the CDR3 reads CARSFGLGRSDTQYF. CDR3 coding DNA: TGTGCCAGGAGCTTCGGATTAGGACGCTCAGATACGCAGTATTTT.

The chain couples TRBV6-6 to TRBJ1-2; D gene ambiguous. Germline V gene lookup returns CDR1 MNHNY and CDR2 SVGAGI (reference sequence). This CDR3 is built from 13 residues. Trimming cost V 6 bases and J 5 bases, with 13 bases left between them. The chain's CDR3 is CASSYLTEYGYTF. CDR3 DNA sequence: TGTGCCAGCAGCTACCTGACGGAATATGGCTACACCTTC.